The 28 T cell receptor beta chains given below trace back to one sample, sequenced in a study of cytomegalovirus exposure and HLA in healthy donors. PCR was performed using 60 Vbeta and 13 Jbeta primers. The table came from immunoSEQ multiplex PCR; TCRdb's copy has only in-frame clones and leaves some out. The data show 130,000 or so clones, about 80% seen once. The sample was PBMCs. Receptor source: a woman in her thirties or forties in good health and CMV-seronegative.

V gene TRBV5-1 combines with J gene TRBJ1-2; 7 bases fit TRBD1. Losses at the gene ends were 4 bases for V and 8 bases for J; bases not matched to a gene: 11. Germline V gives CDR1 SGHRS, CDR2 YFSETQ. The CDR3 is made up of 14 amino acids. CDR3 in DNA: TGCGCCAGCAGCCGGGACAGTACCCAGTGGGGCTACACCTTC. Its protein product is CASSRDSTQWGYTF.

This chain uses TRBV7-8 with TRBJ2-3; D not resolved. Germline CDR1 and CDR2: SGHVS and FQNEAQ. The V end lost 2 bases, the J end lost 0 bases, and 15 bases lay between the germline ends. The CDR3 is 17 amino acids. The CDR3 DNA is TGTGCCAGCAGCTTACCCTACGTAGCAGCTAGCACAGATACGCAGTATTTT. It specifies CASSLPYVAASTDTQYF.

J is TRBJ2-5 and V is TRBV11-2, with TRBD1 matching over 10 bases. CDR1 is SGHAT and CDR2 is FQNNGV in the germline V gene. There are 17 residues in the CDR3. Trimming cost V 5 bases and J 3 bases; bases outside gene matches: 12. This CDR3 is CASSANPEGTGEETQYF. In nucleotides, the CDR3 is TGTGCCAGCAGCGCGAACCCGGAGGGGACAGGGGAAGAGACCCAGTACTTC. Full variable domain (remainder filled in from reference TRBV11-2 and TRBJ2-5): EAGVAQSPRYKIIEKRQSVAFWCNPISGHATLYWYQQILGQGPKLLIQFQNNGVVDDSQLPKDRFSAERLKGVDSTLKIQPAKLEDSAVYLCASSANPEGTGEETQYFGPGTRLLVL.

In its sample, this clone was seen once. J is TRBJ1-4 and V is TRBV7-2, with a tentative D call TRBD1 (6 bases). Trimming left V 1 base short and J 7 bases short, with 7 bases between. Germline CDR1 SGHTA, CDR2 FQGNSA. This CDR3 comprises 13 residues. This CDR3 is CASSLDRVEKLFF. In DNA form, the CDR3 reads TGTGCCAGCAGCTTAGACAGGGTTGAAAAACTGTTTTTT.

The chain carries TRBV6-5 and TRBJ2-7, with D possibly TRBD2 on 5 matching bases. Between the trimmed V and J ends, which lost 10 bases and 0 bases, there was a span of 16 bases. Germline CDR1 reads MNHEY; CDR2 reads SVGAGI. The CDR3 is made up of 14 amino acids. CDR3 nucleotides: TGTGCCACCAATGCGGCAGGAGGCTCCTACGAGCAGTACTTC. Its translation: CATNAAGGSYEQYF.

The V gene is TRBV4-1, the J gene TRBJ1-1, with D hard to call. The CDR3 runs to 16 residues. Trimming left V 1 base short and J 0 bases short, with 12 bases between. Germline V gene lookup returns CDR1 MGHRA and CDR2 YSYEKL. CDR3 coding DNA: TGCGCCAGCAGCCAAGTAGCAGACTCAATGAACACTGAAGCTTTCTTT. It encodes CASSQVADSMNTEAFF.

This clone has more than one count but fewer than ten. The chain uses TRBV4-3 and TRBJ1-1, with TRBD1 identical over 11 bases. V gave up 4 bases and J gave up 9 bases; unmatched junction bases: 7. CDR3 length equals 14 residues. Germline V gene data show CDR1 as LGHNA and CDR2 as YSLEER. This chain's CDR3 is CASSLLGQGAQAFF. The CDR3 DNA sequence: TGCGCCAGCAGCCTCTTAGGACAGGGGGCGCAAGCTTTCTTT.

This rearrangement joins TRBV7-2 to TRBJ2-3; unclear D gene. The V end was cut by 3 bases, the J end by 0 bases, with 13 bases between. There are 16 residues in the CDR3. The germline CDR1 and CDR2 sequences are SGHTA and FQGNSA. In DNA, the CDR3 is TGTGCCAGCAGCTTTGGTGCCATCACTAGCACAGATACGCAGTATTTT. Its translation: CASSFGAITSTDTQYF.

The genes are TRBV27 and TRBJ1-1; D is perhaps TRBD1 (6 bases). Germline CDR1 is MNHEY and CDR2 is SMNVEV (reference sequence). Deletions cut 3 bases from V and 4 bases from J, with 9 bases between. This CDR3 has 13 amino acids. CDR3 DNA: TGTGCCAGCAGTTTTCAGGGGACCACTGAAGCTTTCTTT. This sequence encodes CASSFQGTTEAFF.

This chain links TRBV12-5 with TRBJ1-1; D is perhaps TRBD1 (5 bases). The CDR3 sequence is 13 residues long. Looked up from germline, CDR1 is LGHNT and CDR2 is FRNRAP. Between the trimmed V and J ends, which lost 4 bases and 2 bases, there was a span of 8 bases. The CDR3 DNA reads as TGTGCTAGTGGTTCACAGGTAAACACTGAAGCTTTCTTT. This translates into CASGSQVNTEAFF.

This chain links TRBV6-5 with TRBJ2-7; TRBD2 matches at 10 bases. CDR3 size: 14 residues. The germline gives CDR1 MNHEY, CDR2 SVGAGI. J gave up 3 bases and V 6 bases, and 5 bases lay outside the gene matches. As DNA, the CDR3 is TGTGCCAGCAGGAGGACTAGCGGAAACTACGAGCAGTACTTC. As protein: CASRRTSGNYEQYF.

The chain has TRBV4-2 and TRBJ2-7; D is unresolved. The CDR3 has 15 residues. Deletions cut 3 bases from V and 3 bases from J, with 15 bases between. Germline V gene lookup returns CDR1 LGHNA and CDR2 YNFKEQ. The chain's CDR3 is CASSQATTSNYEQYF. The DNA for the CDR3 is TGTGCCAGCAGCCAGGCGACAACCTCTAACTACGAGCAGTACTTC.

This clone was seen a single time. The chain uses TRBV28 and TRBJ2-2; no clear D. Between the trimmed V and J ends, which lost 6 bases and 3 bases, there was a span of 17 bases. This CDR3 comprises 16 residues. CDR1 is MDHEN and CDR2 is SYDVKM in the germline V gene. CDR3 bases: TGTGCCAGCAGGGGTATAAGACGGAGTCACACCGGGGAGCTGTTTTTT. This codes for CASRGIRRSHTGELFF.

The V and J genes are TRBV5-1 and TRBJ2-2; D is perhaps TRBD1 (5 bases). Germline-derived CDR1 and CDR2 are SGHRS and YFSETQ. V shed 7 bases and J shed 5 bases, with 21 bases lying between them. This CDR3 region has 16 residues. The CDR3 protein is CASAIQGLEVTGELFF. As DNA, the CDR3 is TGCGCCAGCGCAATCCAGGGCTTGGAAGTGACCGGGGAGCTGTTTTTT.

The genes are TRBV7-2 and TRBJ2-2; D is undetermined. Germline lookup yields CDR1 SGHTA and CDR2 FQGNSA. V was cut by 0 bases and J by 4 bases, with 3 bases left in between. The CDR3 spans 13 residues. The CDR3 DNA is TGTGCCAGCAGCTTAGCTCTCACCGGGGAGCTGTTTTTT. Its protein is CASSLALTGELFF.

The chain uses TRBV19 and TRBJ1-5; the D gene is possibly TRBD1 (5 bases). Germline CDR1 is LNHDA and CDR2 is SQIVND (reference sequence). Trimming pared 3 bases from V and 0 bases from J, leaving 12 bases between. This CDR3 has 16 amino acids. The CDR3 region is CASSIETVYSNQPQHF. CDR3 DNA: TGTGCCAGTAGTATTGAGACAGTATATAGCAATCAGCCCCAGCATTTT.

The CDR3 region has the DNA TGTGCCAGCAGTTACTCGACCAGGGATCACTATGGCTACACCTTC. Its translation: CASSYSTRDHYGYTF. The chain couples TRBV6-6 to TRBJ1-2, with TRBD1 as a possible D gene (5 bases). The CDR3 extends over 15 amino acids. V lost 0 bases and J 3 bases, leaving 11 bases between the germline ends. The germline CDR1 and CDR2 sequences are MNHNY and SVGAGI (reference sequence).

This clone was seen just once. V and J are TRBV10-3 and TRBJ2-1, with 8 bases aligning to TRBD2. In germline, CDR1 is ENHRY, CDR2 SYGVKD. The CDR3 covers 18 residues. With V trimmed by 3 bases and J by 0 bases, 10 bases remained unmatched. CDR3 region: CAISDSASGQSSYNEQFF. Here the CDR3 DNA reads TGTGCCATCAGTGACTCGGCTAGCGGGCAGAGCTCCTACAATGAGCAGTTCTTC.

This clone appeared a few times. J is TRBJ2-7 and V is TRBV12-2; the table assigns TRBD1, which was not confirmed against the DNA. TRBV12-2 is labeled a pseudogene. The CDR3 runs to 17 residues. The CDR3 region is CASRLDSGGQGPYEQYF. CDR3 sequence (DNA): TGTGCAAGTCGCTTAGACTCCGGAGGACAGGGTCCCTACGAGCAGTACTTC.

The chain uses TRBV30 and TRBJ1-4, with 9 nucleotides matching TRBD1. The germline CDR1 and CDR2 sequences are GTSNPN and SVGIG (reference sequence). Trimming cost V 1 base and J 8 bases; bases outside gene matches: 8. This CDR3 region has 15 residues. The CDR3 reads CAWSEPGQGAEKLFF. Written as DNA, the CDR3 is TGTGCCTGGAGTGAGCCGGGACAGGGAGCAGAAAAACTGTTTTTT. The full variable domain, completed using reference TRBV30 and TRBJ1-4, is SQTIHQWPATLVQPVGSPLSLECTVEGTSNPNLYWYRQAAGRGLQLLFYSVGIGQISSEVPQNLSASRPQDRQFILSSKKLLLSDSGFYLCAWSEPGQGAEKLFFGSGTQLSVL.

The CDR3: CASSIVAATEAFF. CDR3 nucleotide sequence: TGTGCCAGTAGTATAGTAGCTGCCACTGAAGCTTTCTTT. The chain uses TRBV19 and TRBJ1-1; D unresolved. The CDR3 runs to 13 residues. Germline V CDR1 and CDR2: LNHDA, SQIVND (reference sequence). V dropped 1 base and J dropped 4 bases, with 7 bases sitting between them. The whole variable domain, remainder taken from reference TRBV19 and TRBJ1-1, is DGGITQSPKYLFRKEGQNVTLSCEQNLNHDAMYWYRQDPGQGLRLIYYSQIVNDFQKGDIAEGYSVSREKKESFPLTVTSAQKNPTAFYLCASSIVAATEAFFGQGTRLTVV.

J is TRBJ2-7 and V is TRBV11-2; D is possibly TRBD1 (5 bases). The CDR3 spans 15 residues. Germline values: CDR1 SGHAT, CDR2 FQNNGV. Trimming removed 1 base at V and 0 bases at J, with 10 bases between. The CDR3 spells CASSLGQGYSYEQYF. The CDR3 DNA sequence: TGTGCCAGCAGCTTAGGGCAGGGATACTCCTACGAGCAGTACTTC.

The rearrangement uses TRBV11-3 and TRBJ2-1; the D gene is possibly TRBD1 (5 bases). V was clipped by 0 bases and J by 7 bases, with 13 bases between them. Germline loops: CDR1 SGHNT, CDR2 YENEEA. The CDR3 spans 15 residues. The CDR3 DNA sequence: TGTGCCAGCAGCTTAGATCCAAGCCGACAGAATGAGCAGTTCTTC. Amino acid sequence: CASSLDPSRQNEQFF. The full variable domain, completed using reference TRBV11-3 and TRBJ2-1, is EAGVVQSPRYKIIEKKQPVAFWCNPISGHNTLYWYLQNLGQGPELLIRYENEEAVDDSQLPKDRFSAERLKGVDSTLKIQPAELGDSAVYLCASSLDPSRQNEQFFGPGTRLTVL.

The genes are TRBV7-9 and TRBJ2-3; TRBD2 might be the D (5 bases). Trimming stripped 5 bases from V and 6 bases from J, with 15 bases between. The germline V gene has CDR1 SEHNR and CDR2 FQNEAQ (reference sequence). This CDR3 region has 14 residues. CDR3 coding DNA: TGTGCCAGCAGCGACCCCTTGGGAGCGGATACGCAGTATTTT. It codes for CASSDPLGADTQYF.

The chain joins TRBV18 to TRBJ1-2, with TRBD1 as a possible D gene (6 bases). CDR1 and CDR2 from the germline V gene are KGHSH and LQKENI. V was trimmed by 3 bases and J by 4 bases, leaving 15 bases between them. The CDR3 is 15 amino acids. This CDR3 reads CASSPAIDRPYGYTF. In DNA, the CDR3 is TGTGCCAGCTCACCCGCGATAGACAGGCCCTATGGCTACACCTTC.

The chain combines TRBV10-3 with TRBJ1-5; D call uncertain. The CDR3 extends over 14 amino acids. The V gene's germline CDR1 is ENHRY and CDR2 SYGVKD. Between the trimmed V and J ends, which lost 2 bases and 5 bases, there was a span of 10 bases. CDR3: CAISEGRRYQPQHF. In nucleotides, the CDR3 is TGTGCCATCAGTGAGGGACGGAGGTATCAGCCCCAGCATTTT.

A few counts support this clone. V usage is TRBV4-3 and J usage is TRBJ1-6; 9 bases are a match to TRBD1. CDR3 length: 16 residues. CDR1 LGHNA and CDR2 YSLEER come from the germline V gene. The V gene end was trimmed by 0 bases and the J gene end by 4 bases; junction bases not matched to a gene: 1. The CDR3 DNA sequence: TGCGCCAGCAGCCAAGAGGGGACAGGGTATAATTCACCCCTCCACTTT. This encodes CASSQEGTGYNSPLHF.

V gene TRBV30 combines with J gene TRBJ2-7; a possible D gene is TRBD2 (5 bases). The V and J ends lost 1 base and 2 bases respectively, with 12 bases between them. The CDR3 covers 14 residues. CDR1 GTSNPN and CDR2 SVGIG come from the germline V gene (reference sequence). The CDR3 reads CAWSARAAPYEQYF. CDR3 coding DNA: TGTGCCTGGAGTGCTAGAGCGGCCCCCTACGAGCAGTACTTC.